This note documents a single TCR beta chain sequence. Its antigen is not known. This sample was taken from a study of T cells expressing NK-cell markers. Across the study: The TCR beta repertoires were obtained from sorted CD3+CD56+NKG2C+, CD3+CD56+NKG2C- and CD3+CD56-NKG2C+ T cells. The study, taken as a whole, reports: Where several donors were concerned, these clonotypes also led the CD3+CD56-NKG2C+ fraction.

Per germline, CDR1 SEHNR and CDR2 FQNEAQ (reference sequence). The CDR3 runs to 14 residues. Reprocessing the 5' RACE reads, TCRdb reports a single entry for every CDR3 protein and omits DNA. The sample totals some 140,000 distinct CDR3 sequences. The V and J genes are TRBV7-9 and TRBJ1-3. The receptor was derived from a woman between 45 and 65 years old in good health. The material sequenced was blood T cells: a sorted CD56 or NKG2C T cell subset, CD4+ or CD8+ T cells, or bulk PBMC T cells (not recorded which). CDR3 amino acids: CASRQRRSGNTIYF.